This T cell receptor beta chain was sequenced during a study of blood T cell repertoires in COVID-19. Across the study: Acute and convalescent COVID-19 samples came from the United States, Italy and Spain. From T cells, B-cell-depleted T cells, or PBMCs came the material, which was cDNA or gDNA.

Deletions cut 7 bases from V and 5 bases from J, with 20 bases between. This CDR3 has 16 amino acids. The germline V gene has CDR1 MNHEY and CDR2 SMNVEV (reference sequence). The authors' processing: Reference gene primers were amplified, and this amplification served to estimate nucleated cell counts. Repertoires were generated with immunoSEQ multiplex PCR, while TCRdb's copy carries only in-frame clones and drops some. For V, J and clone size, that table is used; D and trimming come from the DNA. Seen here are 130,000 to 150,000 clones, 65% to 85% observed once, and the top ten hold under 15%. V and J are TRBV27 and TRBJ2-2; no reliable D call. The clonotype comes from a man in his sixties with active or convalescent COVID-19. Sample: peripheral blood. In DNA form, the CDR3 reads TGTGCCAGCAAGCCTCGAGGCGGTTTGTCGACCGGGGAGCTGTTTTTT. It yields the protein CASKPRGGLSTGELFF.